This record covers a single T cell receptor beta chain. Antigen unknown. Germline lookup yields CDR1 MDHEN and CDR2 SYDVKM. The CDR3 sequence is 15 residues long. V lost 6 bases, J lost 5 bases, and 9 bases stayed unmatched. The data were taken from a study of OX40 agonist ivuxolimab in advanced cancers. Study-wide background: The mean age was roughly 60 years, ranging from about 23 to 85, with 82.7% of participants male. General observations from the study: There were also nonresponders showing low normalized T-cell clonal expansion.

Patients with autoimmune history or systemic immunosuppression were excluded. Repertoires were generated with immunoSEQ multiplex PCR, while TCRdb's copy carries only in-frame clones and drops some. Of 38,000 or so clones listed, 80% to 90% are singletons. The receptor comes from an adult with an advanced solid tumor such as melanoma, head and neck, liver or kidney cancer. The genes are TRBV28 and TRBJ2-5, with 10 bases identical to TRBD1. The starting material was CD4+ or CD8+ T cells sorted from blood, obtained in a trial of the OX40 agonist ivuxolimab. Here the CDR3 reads CASSLGQGLRETQYF. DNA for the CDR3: TGTGCCAGCAGCTTGGGACAGGGGCTTCGGGAGACCCAGTACTTC.